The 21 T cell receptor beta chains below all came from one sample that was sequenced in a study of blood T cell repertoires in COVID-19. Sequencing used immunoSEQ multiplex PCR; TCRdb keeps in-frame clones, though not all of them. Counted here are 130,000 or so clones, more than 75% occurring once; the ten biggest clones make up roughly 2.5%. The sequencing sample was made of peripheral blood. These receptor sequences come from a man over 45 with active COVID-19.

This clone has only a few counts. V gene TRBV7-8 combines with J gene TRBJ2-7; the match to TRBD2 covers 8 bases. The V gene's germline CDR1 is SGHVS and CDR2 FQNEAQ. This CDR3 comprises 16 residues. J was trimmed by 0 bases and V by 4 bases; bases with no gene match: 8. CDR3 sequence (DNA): TGTGCCAGCAGCTCCCCAACGGGGGGGAGCTCCTACGAGCAGTACTTC. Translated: CASSSPTGGSSYEQYF.

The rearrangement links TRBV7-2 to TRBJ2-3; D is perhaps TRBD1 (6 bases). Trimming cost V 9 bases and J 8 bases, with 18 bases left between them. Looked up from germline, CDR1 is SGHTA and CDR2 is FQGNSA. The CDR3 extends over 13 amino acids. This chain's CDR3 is CASSQGVAGTQYF. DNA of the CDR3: TGTGCCAGTTCACAGGGCGTTGCGGGTACGCAGTATTTT.

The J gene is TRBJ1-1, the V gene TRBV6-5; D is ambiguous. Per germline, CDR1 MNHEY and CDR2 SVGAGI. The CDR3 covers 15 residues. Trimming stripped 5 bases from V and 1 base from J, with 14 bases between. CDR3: CASSRNLLRNTEAFF. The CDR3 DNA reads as TGTGCCAGCAGTCGCAACCTACTTAGGAACACTGAAGCTTTCTTT.

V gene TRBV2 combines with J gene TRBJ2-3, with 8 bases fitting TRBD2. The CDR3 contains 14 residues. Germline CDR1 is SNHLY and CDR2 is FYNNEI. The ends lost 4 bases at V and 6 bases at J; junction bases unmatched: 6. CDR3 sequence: CASSVALAADTQYF. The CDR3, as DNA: TGTGCCAGCAGTGTGGCACTAGCGGCCGATACGCAGTATTTT.

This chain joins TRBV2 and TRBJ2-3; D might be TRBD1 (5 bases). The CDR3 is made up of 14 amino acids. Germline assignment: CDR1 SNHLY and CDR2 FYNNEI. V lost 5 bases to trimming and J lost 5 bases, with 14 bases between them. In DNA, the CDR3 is TGTGCCAGCAGTCGAAATGGCAGGGTAGATACGCAGTATTTT. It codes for CASSRNGRVDTQYF.

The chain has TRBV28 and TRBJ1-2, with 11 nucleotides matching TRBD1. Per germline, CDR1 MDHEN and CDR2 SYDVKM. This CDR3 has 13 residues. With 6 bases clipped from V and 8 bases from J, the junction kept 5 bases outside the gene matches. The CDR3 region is CASRSGTGGGYTF. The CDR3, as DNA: TGTGCCAGCAGGTCCGGGACAGGGGGGGGCTACACCTTC.

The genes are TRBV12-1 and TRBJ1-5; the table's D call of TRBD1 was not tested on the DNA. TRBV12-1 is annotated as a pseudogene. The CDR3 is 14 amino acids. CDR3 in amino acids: CASSLDRGNQPQHF. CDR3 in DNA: TGTGCCAGCAGCTTGGACAGGGGCAATCAGCCCCAGCATTTT.

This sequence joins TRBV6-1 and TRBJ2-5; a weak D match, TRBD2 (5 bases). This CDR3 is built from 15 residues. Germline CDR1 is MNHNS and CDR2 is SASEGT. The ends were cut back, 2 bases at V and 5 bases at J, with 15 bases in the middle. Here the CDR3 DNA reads TGTGCCAGCAGTGAACGCCCTCCGCCGGGGGAGACCCAGTACTTC. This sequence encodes CASSERPPPGETQYF.

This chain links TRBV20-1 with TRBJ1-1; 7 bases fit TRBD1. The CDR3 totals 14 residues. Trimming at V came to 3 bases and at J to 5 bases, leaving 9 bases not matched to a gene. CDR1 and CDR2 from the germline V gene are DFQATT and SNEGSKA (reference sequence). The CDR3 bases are TGCAGTGCTAGTGAGAGGGGGCGAGGAACTGAAGCTTTCTTT. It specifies CSASERGRGTEAFF.

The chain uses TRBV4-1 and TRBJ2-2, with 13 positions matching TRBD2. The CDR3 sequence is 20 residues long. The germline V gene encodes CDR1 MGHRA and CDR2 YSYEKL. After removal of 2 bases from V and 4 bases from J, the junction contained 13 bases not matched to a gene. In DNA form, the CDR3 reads TGCGCCAGCAGCCAATCTTTGGGACTAGCGGGGCGGGAAACCACCGGGGAGCTGTTTTTT. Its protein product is CASSQSLGLAGRETTGELFF.

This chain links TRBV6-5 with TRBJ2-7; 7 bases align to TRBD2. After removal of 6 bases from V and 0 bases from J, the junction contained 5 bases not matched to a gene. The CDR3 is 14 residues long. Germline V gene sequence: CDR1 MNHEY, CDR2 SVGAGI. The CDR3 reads CASRPAGPSYEQYF. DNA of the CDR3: TGTGCCAGCAGACCAGCGGGGCCCTCCTACGAGCAGTACTTC.

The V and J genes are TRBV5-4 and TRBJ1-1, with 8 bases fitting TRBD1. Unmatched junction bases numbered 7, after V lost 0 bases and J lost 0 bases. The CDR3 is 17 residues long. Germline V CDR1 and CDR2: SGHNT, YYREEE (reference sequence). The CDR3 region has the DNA TGTGCCAGCAGCTTGGCTCAGGGGGCCCCAATGAACACTGAAGCTTTCTTT. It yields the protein CASSLAQGAPMNTEAFF.

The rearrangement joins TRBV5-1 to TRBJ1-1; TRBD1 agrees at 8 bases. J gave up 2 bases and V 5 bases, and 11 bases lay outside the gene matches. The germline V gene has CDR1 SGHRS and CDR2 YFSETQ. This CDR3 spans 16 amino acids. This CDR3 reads CASRQAGTGRNTEAFF. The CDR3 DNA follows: TGCGCCAGCAGACAAGCCGGGACAGGTAGAAACACTGAAGCTTTCTTT.

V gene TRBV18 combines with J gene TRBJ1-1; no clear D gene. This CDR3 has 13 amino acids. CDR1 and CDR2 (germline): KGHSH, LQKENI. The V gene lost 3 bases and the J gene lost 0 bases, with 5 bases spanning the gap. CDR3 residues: CASSPELNTEAFF. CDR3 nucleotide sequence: TGTGCCAGCTCACCGGAGCTGAACACTGAAGCTTTCTTT.

CDR3 sequence: CASSLRDRAGGYTF. In DNA form, the CDR3 reads TGTGCCAGCAGCTTGAGGGACAGGGCAGGAGGCTACACCTTC. The rearrangement joins TRBV5-4 to TRBJ1-2, with 9 bases aligning to TRBD1. Per germline, CDR1 SGHNT and CDR2 YYREEE (reference sequence). This CDR3 has 14 amino acids. After removal of 1 base from V and 8 bases from J, the junction contained 6 bases not matched to a gene.

CDR3 nucleotides: TGTGCCAGCAGCTTCACTAGCGGGGGAAATGGAGAGACCCAGTACTTC. This gives the protein CASSFTSGGNGETQYF. The chain couples TRBV7-2 to TRBJ2-5; TRBD2 agrees at 11 bases. Germline V lookup: CDR1 SGHTA, CDR2 FQGNSA. The CDR3 consists of 16 residues. Losses at the gene ends were 3 bases for V and 4 bases for J; bases not matched to a gene: 7. Using reference TRBV7-2 and TRBJ2-5 for the parts outside the CDR3, the full variable domain is GAGVSQSPSNKVTEKGKDVELRCDPISGHTALYWYRQSLGQGLEFLIYFQGNSAPDKSGLPSDRFSAERTGGSVSTLTIQRTQQEDSAVYLCASSFTSGGNGETQYFGPGTRLLVL.

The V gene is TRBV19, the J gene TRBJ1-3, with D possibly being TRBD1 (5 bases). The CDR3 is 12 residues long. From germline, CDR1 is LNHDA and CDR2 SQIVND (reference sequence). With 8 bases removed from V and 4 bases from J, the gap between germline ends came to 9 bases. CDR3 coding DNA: TGTGCCAGTTGGACACCCGGAAACACCATATATTTT. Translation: CASWTPGNTIYF.

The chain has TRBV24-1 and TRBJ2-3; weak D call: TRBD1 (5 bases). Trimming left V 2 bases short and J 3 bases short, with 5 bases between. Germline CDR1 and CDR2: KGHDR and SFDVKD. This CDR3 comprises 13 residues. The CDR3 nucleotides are TGTGCCACCAGTGATTCAGGGACAGATACGCAGTATTTT. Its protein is CATSDSGTDTQYF.

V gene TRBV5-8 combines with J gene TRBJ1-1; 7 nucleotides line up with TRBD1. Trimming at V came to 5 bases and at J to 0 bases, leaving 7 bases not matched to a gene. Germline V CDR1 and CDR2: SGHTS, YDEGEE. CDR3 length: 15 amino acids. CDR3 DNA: TGTGCCAGCAGAGAGCAGGGGGTTGTGAACACTGAAGCTTTCTTT. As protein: CASREQGVVNTEAFF.

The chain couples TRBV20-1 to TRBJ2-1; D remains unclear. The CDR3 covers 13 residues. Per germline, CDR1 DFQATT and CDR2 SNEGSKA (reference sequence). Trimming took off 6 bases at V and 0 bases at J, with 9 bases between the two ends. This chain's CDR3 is CSASSGSYNEQFF. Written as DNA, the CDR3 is TGCAGTGCAAGTTCGGGCTCCTACAATGAGCAGTTCTTC.

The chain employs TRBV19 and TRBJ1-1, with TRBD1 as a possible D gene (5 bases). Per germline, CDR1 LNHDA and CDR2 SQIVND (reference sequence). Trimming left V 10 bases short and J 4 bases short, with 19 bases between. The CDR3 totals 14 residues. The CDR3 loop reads CATLGEGSGTEAFF. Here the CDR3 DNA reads TGTGCCACTCTTGGGGAGGGGTCGGGCACTGAAGCTTTCTTT.